This TCR beta chain was documented in a study of early T cells in non-severe SARS-CoV-2 infection. The overall study: Bulk RNA taken from unsorted whole blood was sequenced, leaving chains unpaired. Study results and limitations: Anti-spike CD8 responses were favored by VDJdb matching, which missed private and CD4 specificities.

The junction had 4 bases not matched to a gene; V was cut back by 5 bases and J by 0 bases. Per germline, CDR1 SEHNR and CDR2 FQNEAQ (reference sequence). The CDR3 sequence is 16 residues long. Only a few counts were recorded for this clonotype. Its antigen is not known. Separate cDNA molecules each had unique molecular identifiers attached to them. TCRdb fed the 5' RACE reads into MiXCR, producing one record per CDR3 protein. The table shows about 66,000 distinct CDR3 sequences, with roughly 18% occurring only once. This sequence was found in an adult who was a healthcare worker with PCR-confirmed SARS-CoV-2 infection or an uninfected control (not recorded which). The chain carries TRBV7-9 and TRBJ1-4; 9 bases match TRBD1. This specimen was whole blood, taken at baseline. Here the CDR3 DNA reads TGTGCCAGCAGCACGAGACAGGGGGCAACTAATGAAAAACTGTTTTTT. Protein: CASSTRQGATNEKLFF. Full variable domain (remainder filled in from reference TRBV7-9 and TRBJ1-4): DTGVSQNPRHKITKRGQNVTFRCDPISEHNRLYWYRQTLGQGPEFLTYFQNEAQLEKSRLLSDRFSAERPKGSFSTLEIQRTEQGDSAMYLCASSTRQGATNEKLFFGSGTQLSVL.